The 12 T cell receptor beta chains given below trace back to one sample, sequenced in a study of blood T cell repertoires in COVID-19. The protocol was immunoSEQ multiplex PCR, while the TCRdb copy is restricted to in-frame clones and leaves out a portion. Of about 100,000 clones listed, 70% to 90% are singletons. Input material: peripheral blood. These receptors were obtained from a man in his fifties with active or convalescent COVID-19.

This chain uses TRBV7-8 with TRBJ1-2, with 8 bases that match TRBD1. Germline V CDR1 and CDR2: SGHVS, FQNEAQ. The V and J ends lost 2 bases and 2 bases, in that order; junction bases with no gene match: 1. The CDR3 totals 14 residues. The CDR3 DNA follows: TGTGCCAGCAGCTTAACAGGGGGGAACTATGGCTACACCTTC. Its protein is CASSLTGGNYGYTF.

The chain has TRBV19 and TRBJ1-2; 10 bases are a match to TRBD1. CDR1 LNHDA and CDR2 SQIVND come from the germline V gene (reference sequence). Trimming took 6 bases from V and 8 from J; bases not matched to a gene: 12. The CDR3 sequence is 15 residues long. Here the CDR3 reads CASSFLRGQGLGYTF. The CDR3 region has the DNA TGTGCCAGTAGCTTCTTAAGGGGACAGGGGCTCGGCTACACCTTC. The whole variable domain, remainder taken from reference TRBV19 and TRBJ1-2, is DGGITQSPKYLFRKEGQNVTLSCEQNLNHDAMYWYRQDPGQGLRLIYYSQIVNDFQKGDIAEGYSVSREKKESFPLTVTSAQKNPTAFYLCASSFLRGQGLGYTFGSGTRLTVV.

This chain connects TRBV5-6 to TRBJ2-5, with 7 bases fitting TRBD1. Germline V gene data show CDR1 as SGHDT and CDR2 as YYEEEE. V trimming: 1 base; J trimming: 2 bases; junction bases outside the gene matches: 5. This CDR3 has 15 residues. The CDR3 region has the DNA TGTGCCAGCAGCTTGCCAGGGACAGCACAAGAGACCCAGTACTTC. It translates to CASSLPGTAQETQYF.

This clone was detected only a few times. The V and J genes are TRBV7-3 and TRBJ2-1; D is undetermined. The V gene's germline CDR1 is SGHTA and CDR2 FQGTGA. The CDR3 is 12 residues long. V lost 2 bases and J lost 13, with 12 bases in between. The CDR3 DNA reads TGTGCCAGCAGCTTAGGCAGGTCCCAACAGTTCTTC. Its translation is CASSLGRSQQFF.

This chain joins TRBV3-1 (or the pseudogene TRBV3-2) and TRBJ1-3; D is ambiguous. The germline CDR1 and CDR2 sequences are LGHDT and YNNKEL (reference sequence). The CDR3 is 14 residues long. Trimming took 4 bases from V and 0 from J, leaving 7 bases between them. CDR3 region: CASSLGVSGNTIYF. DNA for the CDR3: TGTGCCAGCAGCCTGGGCGTCTCTGGAAACACCATATATTTT.

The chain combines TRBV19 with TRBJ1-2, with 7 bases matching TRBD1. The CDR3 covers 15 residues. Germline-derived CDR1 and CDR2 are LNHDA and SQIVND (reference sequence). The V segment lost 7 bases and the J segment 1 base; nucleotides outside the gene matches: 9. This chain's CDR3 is CASTDVGTVNYGYTF. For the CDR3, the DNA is TGTGCCAGTACCGATGTGGGGACAGTTAACTATGGCTACACCTTC.

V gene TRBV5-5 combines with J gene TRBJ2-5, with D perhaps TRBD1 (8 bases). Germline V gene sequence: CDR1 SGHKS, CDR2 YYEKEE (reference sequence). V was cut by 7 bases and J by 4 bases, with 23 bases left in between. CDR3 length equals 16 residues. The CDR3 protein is CASGPGGPIAGETQYF. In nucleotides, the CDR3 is TGTGCCAGCGGACCAGGGGGCCCCATAGCGGGAGAGACCCAGTACTTC. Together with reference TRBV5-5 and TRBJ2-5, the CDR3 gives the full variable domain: DAGVTQSPTHLIKTRGQQVTLRCSPISGHKSVSWYQQVLGQGPQFIFQYYEKEERGRGNFPDRFSARQFPNYSSELNVNALLLGDSALYLCASGPGGPIAGETQYFGPGTRLLVL.

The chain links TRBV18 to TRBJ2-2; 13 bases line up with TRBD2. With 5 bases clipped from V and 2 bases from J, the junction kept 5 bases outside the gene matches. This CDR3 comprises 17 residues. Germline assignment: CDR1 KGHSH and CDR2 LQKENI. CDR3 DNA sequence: TGTGCCAGCTCATTCGGACTAGCGGGAGCTAACACCGGGGAGCTGTTTTTT. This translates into CASSFGLAGANTGELFF. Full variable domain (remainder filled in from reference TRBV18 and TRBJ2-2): NAGVMQNPRHLVRRRGQEARLRCSPMKGHSHVYWYRQLPEEGLKFMVYLQKENIIDESGMPKERFSAEFPKEGPSILRIQQVVRGDSAAYFCASSFGLAGANTGELFFGEGSRLTVL.

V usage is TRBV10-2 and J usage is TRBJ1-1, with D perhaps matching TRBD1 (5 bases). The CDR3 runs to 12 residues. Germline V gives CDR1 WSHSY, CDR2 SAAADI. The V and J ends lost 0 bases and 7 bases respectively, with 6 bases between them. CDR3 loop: CASSESGREAFF. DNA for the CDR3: TGCGCCAGCAGTGAGTCGGGGCGTGAAGCTTTCTTT.

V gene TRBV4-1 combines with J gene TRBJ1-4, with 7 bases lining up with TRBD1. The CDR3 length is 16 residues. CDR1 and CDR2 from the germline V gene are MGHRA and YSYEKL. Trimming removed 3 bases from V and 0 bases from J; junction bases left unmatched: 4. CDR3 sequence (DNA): TGCGCCAGCAGCCACGCAGGGGGGACAACTAATGAAAAACTGTTTTTT. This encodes CASSHAGGTTNEKLFF.

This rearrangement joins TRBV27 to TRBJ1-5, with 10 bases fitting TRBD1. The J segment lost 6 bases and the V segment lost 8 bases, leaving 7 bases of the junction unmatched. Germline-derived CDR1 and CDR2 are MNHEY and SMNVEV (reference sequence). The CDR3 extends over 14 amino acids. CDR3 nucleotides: TGTGCCAGCGGTCCCGGGACAGGGGTTCAGCCCCAGCATTTT. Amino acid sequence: CASGPGTGVQPQHF.

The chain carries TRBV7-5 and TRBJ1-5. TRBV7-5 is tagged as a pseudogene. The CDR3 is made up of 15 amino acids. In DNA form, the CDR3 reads TGTGTCAGAAGCTTAGCTGATCGGTCGTTTCAGCCCCAGCATTTT. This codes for CVRSLADRSFQPQHF.